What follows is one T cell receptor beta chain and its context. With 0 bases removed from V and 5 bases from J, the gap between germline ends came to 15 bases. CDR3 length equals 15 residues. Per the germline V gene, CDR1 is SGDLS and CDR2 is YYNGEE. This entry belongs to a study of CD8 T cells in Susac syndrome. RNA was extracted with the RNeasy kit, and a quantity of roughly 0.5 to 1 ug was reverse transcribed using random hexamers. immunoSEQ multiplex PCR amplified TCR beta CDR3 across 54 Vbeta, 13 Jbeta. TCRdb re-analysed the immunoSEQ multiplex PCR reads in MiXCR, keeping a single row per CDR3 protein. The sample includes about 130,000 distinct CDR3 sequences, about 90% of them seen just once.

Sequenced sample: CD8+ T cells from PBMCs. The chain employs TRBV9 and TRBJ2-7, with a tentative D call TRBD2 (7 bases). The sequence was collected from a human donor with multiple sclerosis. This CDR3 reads CASSVEGGLRHEQYF. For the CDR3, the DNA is TGTGCCAGCAGCGTAGAAGGGGGACTACGTCACGAGCAGTACTTC.